This T cell receptor (beta chain) was sequenced in a study of T cell repertoires in cytomegalovirus infection. The study's findings and limits: What dominated the ex vivo response were HLA-C-restricted CMV-specific TCR beta clonotypes.

The CDR3 length is 15 residues. The trim removed 5 bases at V and 8 bases at J, leaving 12 bases unmatched. The V gene's germline CDR1 is DFQATT and CDR2 SNEGSKA (reference sequence). As for this clonotype: Its antigen is as yet unknown.

Each CDR3 protein is one row after TCRdb ran MiXCR on the reads. The table has under 300,000 distinct CDR3 sequences, approximately 17% seen once. This chain links TRBV20-1 with TRBJ2-1, with 10 bases identical to TRBD2. Material: CD8+ T cells from PBMCs. The TCR was taken from a human donor in good health (CMV status not recorded). Some clones in this sample may be carry-over from other donors' samples. CDR3 sequence: CSAPRPGLALDEQFF. The CDR3 coding sequence is TGCAGTGCTCCGCGACCGGGACTAGCGCTTGATGAGCAGTTCTTC.